A selection of T cell receptor beta chains follows, all from one sample in a study of cytomegalovirus exposure and HLA in healthy donors. The assay was immunoSEQ multiplex PCR, and TCRdb's table has in-frame clones only and misses some. There are around 160,000 clones in the sample; approximately 80% occur only once, and 10% to 15% lies in the top ten. Material for sequencing was PBMCs. Every receptor here comes from a man aged 35 to 55 in good health and CMV-seropositive. Both conserved end residues are part of each CDR3. The D gene is left open where the match is weak. Expanded clones get a size class; other rows say once, few or many, or leave the size out.

V gene	D gene	clone size	J gene	CDR3 DNA	CDR3 protein
TRBV27	TRBD1	once	TRBJ2-6	TGTGCCAGCAGTTCAACCCCGGGACAGAGCTCTGGGGCCAACGTCCTGACTTTC	CASSSTPGQSSGANVLTF
TRBV15	NA	once	TRBJ1-5	TGTGCCACCAGCAGATATATAGGGGGCAATCAGCCCCAGCATTTT	CATSRYIGGNQPQHF
TRBV15	TRBD2	NA	TRBJ2-1	TGTGCCACCAGCACGACGGTCGAATTTTTAGCGGGAGAGCCGGATGAGCAGTTCTTC	CATSTTVEFLAGEPDEQFF
TRBV19	NA	NA	TRBJ1-2	TGTGCCAGTAGTGCAGCGGTTAACTATGGCTACACCTTC	CASSAAVNYGYTF
TRBV18	NA	NA	TRBJ1-1	TGTGCCAGCTCAAGAGGGGGGGGCACTGAAGCTTTCTTT	CASSRGGGTEAFF
TRBV6-1	NA	few	TRBJ2-6	TGTGCCAGCAGTGCGGGTCCTGGGGCCAACGTCCTGACTTTC	CASSAGPGANVLTF
TRBV7-8	NA	NA	TRBJ1-2	TGTGCCAGCAGCCAAGGGACATTCTACGGCTACACCTTC	CASSQGTFYGYTF
TRBV19	TRBD1	NA	TRBJ1-4	TGTGCCAGTAGTCCCCGGACAGGGGGCGTTGAAAAACTGTTTTTT	CASSPRTGGVEKLFF
TRBV2	NA	NA	TRBJ1-1	TGTGCCAGCAGCACAGGGTTTGGAGCTGAAGCTTTCTTT	CASSTGFGAEAFF
TRBV12-5	TRBD1	NA	TRBJ1-5	TGTGCTAGTGGTTTGGGCAGGGGGCGAGTAGGTCAGCCCCAGCATTTT	CASGLGRGRVGQPQHF
TRBV10-2	NA	NA	TRBJ2-7	TGCGCCAGCAGTGAGTCGATCTCCCGGACAGAGTCCTACGAGCAGTACTTC	CASSESISRTESYEQYF
TRBV19	NA	NA	TRBJ2-3	TGTGCCAGTAGTATAGGAGCTAGCACAGATACGCAGTATTTT	CASSIGASTDTQYF
TRBV4-2	NA	few	TRBJ2-5	TGTGCCAGCAGCCAAGGAAGTACTCAAGAGACCCAGTACTTC	CASSQGSTQETQYF
TRBV10-3	TRBD1	NA	TRBJ2-1	TGTGCCACTAAGGGGGCATCCAATGAGCAGTTCTTC	CATKGASNEQFF
TRBV23-1	TRBD2	NA	TRBJ2-1	TGCGCCAGCAGTCATCGATTAGCGGGAGAAAAACCCCCCGATGAGCAGTTCTTC	CASSHRLAGEKPPDEQFF
TRBV7-9	NA	NA	TRBJ1-5	TGTGCCAGCAGCTTACTTGGCAGGGCAGGGGACGGTCAGCCCCAGCATTTT	CASSLLGRAGDGQPQHF
TRBV19	NA	NA	TRBJ2-5	TGTGCCAGTAGGGACCACAGGGCACGAGAGACCCAGTACTTC	CASRDHRARETQYF
TRBV7-7	TRBD1	NA	TRBJ2-7	TGTGCCAGCAGCCCAGGGGGCGGGTACGAGCAGTACTTC	CASSPGGGYEQYF
TRBV10-3	NA	NA	TRBJ1-5	TGTGCCATCAGTTTGACAGATCATCAGCCCCAGCATTTT	CAISLTDHQPQHF
TRBV6-1	NA	once	TRBJ2-1	TGTGCCAGCAGGCAGGCGGGGCATGGGGGTGAGCAGTTCTTC	CASRQAGHGGEQFF
TRBV6-6	NA	NA	TRBJ1-2	TGTGCCAGCGGCCGGAGGGGCCTCTTTGGTGGCTACACCTTC	CASGRRGLFGGYTF
TRBV28	TRBD1	few	TRBJ2-1	TGTGCCAGCAGGGCAGGGGACAGCCACAATGAGCAGTTCTTC	CASRAGDSHNEQFF
TRBV15	NA	NA	TRBJ2-1	TGTGCCACCAGCAGAGATGCACGGTTATTAAGCAATGAGCAGTTCTTC	CATSRDARLLSNEQFF
TRBV14	TRBD1	NA	TRBJ2-5	TGTGCCAGCAGCCCCACCGACAGGGAAGAGACCCAGTACTTC	CASSPTDREETQYF
TRBV5-1	TRBD1	NA	TRBJ1-1	TGCGCCAGCAGCCCCGGACAGGGGAAGGCTTTCTTT	CASSPGQGKAFF
TRBV19	NA	NA	TRBJ2-5	TGTGCCAGTAGTATAGGGACTAAGCTGCGAGAGACCCAGTACTTC	CASSIGTKLRETQYF
TRBV10-2	NA	NA	TRBJ2-5	TGCGCCAGCAGTTCGGAGGGCCGAGAGACCCAGTACTTC	CASSSEGRETQYF
TRBV7-9	TRBD1	NA	TRBJ2-7	TGTTCCAGCAGCTTAGGACAGGGGTGGCAGTACTTC	CSSSLGQGWQYF
TRBV5-1	NA	NA	TRBJ2-1	TGCGCCAGCAGCTTGGGGGCCCATAGCGGGACAGTCAATGAGCAGTTCTTC	CASSLGAHSGTVNEQFF
TRBV19	NA	NA	TRBJ2-2	TGTGCCAGTAGTATAGTCCTCGTCGGGGAGCTGTTTTTT	CASSIVLVGELFF
TRBV7-8	NA	NA	TRBJ1-4	TGTGCCAGCAGCGGACAGTATAATGAAAAACTGTTTTTT	CASSGQYNEKLFF
TRBV21-1	NA	NA	TRBJ2-3	TGTGCCAGCACCCTCGGGGAGTGTACAGATACGCAGTATTTT	CASTLGECTDTQYF
TRBV7-2	TRBD1	once	TRBJ1-1	TGTGCCAGCAGCTCACAGGGGGCGAACACTGAAGCTTTCTTT	CASSSQGANTEAFF
TRBV19	NA	medium-sized	TRBJ1-1	TGTGCCAGTACCATTTTCGGGGGGCCGGGCACTGAAGCTTTCTTT	CASTIFGGPGTEAFF
TRBV5-1	NA	NA	TRBJ2-2	TGCGCCAGCAGCCTTAGGGGAAACGGGGAGCTGTTTTTT	CASSLRGNGELFF
TRBV12-5	TRBD2	NA	TRBJ2-1	TGTGCTAGTGGTTTGGCAACGGGACTAGCGGCCGGGGAAAGTAATGAGCAGTTCTTC	CASGLATGLAAGESNEQFF
TRBV10-1	TRBD2	NA	TRBJ2-1	TGCGCCAGCAGTGAGTCCAGGGCTAGCGGGAGTGGTGAGCAGTTCTTC	CASSESRASGSGEQFF
TRBV5-1	NA	few	TRBJ2-5	TGCGCCAGCAGCTTGGGCGGAGGGGGCGCACACCAAGAGACCCAGTACTTC	CASSLGGGGAHQETQYF
TRBV30	TRBD1	NA	TRBJ2-5	TGTGCCTGGAGTGTATACTCAGGGGGACAGGGGAGTCAAGAGACCCAGTACTTC	CAWSVYSGGQGSQETQYF
TRBV5-1	NA	NA	TRBJ2-1	TGCGCCAGCAGCACCCAAGGCGGATCCTACAATGAGCAGTTCTTC	CASSTQGGSYNEQFF
TRBV7-3	TRBD1	NA	TRBJ1-1	TGTGCCAGCAGCGCCGGGACAGGGATCACTGAAGCTTTCTTT	CASSAGTGITEAFF
TRBV4-2	NA	NA	TRBJ2-7	TGTGCCAGCAGCCCAGGACTCGGACCTTACGAGCAGTACTTC	CASSPGLGPYEQYF
TRBV7-2	TRBD2	NA	TRBJ2-7	TGTGCCAGCAGCGGAACTAGCGGGCCATCTACCTCCTACGAGCAGTACTTC	CASSGTSGPSTSYEQYF
TRBV7-6	TRBD2	NA	TRBJ2-7	TGTGCCAGCTCTCAAAGCGGGACTTCTTCTCTCGAGCAGTACTTC	CASSQSGTSSLEQYF
TRBV15	NA	NA	TRBJ2-2	TGTGCCACCAGCAGAGACTACTATTCGAACACCGGGGAGCTGTTTTTT	CATSRDYYSNTGELFF
TRBV5-5	NA	NA	TRBJ1-5	TGTGCCAGCAGCTTGGCCCATAGAGATCAGCCCCAGCATTTT	CASSLAHRDQPQHF
TRBV29-1	TRBD2	once	TRBJ2-1	TGCAGCGTGTTAGCGGGAGTAAGGAATGAGCAGTTCTTC	CSVLAGVRNEQFF
TRBV7-6	NA	few	TRBJ1-1	TGTGCCAGCAGCTACTCAGGGGCCTCCTATCAGGGTGAAGCTTTCTTT	CASSYSGASYQGEAFF
TRBV5-5	NA	NA	TRBJ2-7	TGTGCCAGCAGCTTGGGGGAGCGGTACGAGCAGTACTTC	CASSLGERYEQYF
TRBV5-5	TRBD2	NA	TRBJ2-7	TGTGCCAGCAGCTTTAGCGGGAGCTCCTACGAGCAGTACTTC	CASSFSGSSYEQYF
TRBV6-6	NA	NA	TRBJ2-1	TGTGCCAGCAGTAACCAGGGAGGGGGCAATGAGCAGTTCTTC	CASSNQGGGNEQFF
TRBV5-5	NA	NA	TRBJ2-7	TGTGCCAGCAGCCGGCGGGTTGATCGGGGAGAGCAGTACTTC	CASSRRVDRGEQYF
TRBV4-1	NA	few	TRBJ2-7	TGCGCCAGCAGCCAAGGCCCTTTACAAAGACAGGCCTCCTACGAGCAGTACTTC	CASSQGPLQRQASYEQYF
TRBV7-9	NA	NA	TRBJ1-2	TGTGCCAGCAGCTTAAGGGGTGGCTACACCTTC	CASSLRGGYTF
TRBV29-1	NA	NA	TRBJ2-7	TGCAGCGCCTCAAGCACTGTACCAACCTACGAGCAGTACTTC	CSASSTVPTYEQYF